This T cell receptor (beta chain) is from a study of cytomegalovirus exposure and HLA in healthy donors. The germline V gene has CDR1 SGHTA and CDR2 FQGNSA. The CDR3 consists of 14 residues. V shed 5 bases and J 7 bases; nucleotides not matched to a gene: 8. The PCR used 60 Vbeta and 13 Jbeta primers. Measured with immunoSEQ multiplex PCR; TCRdb has only the in-frame clones, and not every one. Of 150,000 to 200,000 clones listed, about three quarters are singletons. Material for sequencing was PBMCs. This clonotype was sampled from a woman in her forties in good health and CMV-seronegative. This sequence joins TRBV7-2 and TRBJ1-5; 7 bases fit TRBD1. CDR3 amino acids: CASSALQGWQPQHF. For the CDR3, the DNA is TGTGCCAGCAGCGCCCTACAGGGGTGGCAGCCCCAGCATTTT.